These 23 T cell receptor beta chains were sequenced from one sample in a study of cytomegalovirus exposure and HLA in healthy donors. A multiplex PCR was run with 60 Vbeta primers and 13 Jbeta primers. The repertoire was sequenced with immunoSEQ multiplex PCR; TCRdb's copy has only in-frame clones and lacks some. This table holds about 130,000 clones, 75% to 90% found once. The source material was PBMCs. The receptors derive from a man aged 35 to 55 in good health and CMV-seronegative.

The chain couples TRBV7-6 to TRBJ2-1; 8 bases agree with TRBD2. Germline V CDR1 and CDR2: SGHVS, FNYEAQ. The J segment lost 5 bases and the V segment lost 4 bases, leaving 7 bases of the junction unmatched. There are 15 residues in the CDR3. CDR3 in amino acids: CASSSRPGGDNEQFF. The DNA of the CDR3 is TGTGCCAGCAGCTCGAGGCCGGGGGGGGACAATGAGCAGTTCTTC.

V usage is TRBV7-8 and J usage is TRBJ2-7; 7 nucleotides agree with TRBD2. CDR3 length equals 11 residues. Looked up from germline, CDR1 is SGHVS and CDR2 is FQNEAQ. The CDR3 here is CATAGAYEQYF. Here the CDR3 DNA reads TGTGCGACTGCGGGGGCCTACGAGCAGTACTTC. Complete variable domain (other parts from reference TRBV7-8 and TRBJ2-7): GAGVSQSPRYKVAKRGQDVALRCDPISGHVSLFWYQQALGQGPEFLTYFQNEAQLDKSGLPSDRFFAERPEGSVSTLKIQRTQQEDSAVYLCATAGAYEQYFGPGTRLTVT.

This chain links TRBV10-3 with TRBJ2-2, with 7 positions matching TRBD1. V trimming: 6 bases; J trimming: 3 bases; junction bases outside the gene matches: 4. The CDR3 is made up of 14 amino acids. Germline lookup yields CDR1 ENHRY and CDR2 SYGVKD. The CDR3 DNA reads TGTGCCATCAGAACAGGGGCGTACACCGGGGAGCTGTTTTTT. Translated: CAIRTGAYTGELFF.

The chain couples TRBV2 to TRBJ2-5, with TRBD2 matching over 11 bases. Germline assignment: CDR1 SNHLY and CDR2 FYNNEI. The CDR3 contains 16 residues. J gave up 5 bases and V 7 bases, and 12 bases lay outside the gene matches. The CDR3 DNA reads TGTGCCAGCACCAGAGGGCTAGCGGGAGGCGGGGAGACCCAGTACTTC. Translated: CASTRGLAGGGETQYF. The full variable domain, rest sourced from reference TRBV2 and TRBJ2-5, is EPEVTQTPSHQVTQMGQEVILRCVPISNHLYFYWYRQILGQKVEFLVSFYNNEISEKSEIFDDQFSVERPDGSNFTLKIRSTKLEDSAMYFCASTRGLAGGGETQYFGPGTRLLVL.

This chain links TRBV6-5 with TRBJ2-7; 8 nucleotides agree with TRBD1. Germline V gene sequence: CDR1 MNHEY, CDR2 SVGAGI. The V and J ends lost 6 bases and 3 bases, in that order; junction bases with no gene match: 7. The CDR3 totals 14 residues. This chain's CDR3 is CASSAGTGRYEQYF. The DNA for the CDR3 is TGTGCCAGCAGCGCCGGGACAGGCCGCTACGAGCAGTACTTC.

V usage is TRBV6-5 and J usage is TRBJ1-6; 10 bases align to TRBD1. The germline gives CDR1 MNHEY, CDR2 SVGAGI. There are 13 residues in the CDR3. V lost 8 bases, J lost 17 bases, and 12 bases stayed unmatched. CDR3 nucleotide sequence: TGTGCCAGCGAAGCAAGGGACAGGGGCCCCGTCCACTTT. As protein: CASEARDRGPVHF.

The J gene is TRBJ2-1, the V gene TRBV5-1; 8 bases map to TRBD2. Germline V gene sequence: CDR1 SGHRS, CDR2 YFSETQ. The trim removed 2 bases at V and 1 base at J, leaving 17 bases unmatched. This CDR3 spans 20 amino acids. As DNA, the CDR3 is TGCGCCAGCAGCTTTAGCACCCCATATTACGGGAGGGAATCCTACAATGAGCAGTTCTTC. Its translation is CASSFSTPYYGRESYNEQFF.

V is TRBV7-9 and J is TRBJ1-2; 11 bases match TRBD1. This CDR3 has 16 residues. Germline V gene data show CDR1 as SEHNR and CDR2 as FQNEAQ (reference sequence). The V segment lost 5 bases and the J segment 0 bases; nucleotides outside the gene matches: 5. The CDR3 DNA follows: TGTGCCAGCAGCCCTCGGGACAGGGGGGCTAACTATGGCTACACCTTC. It yields the protein CASSPRDRGANYGYTF.

The chain is built from TRBV27 and TRBJ1-6; D is unclear. The V end lost 6 bases, the J end lost 7 bases, and 10 bases lay between the germline ends. From germline, CDR1 is MNHEY and CDR2 SMNVEV (reference sequence). The CDR3 is 13 amino acids. CDR3 residues: CASSYTGNSPLHF. The DNA for the CDR3 is TGTGCCAGCAGCTATACCGGGAATTCACCCCTCCACTTT.

In regard to this clone: The junction and the germline gene differ at one end; a read error may be behind it. This chain connects TRBV7-6 to TRBJ2-7; the D gene is possibly TRBD1 (6 bases). The CDR3 has 13 residues. In germline, CDR1 is SGHVS, CDR2 FNYEAQ. The CDR3 sequence: CASTLQGSYEQYF. In nucleotides, the CDR3 is TGTGCCAGCACCTTACAGGGTTCCTACGAGCAGTACTTC.

The chain joins TRBV2 to TRBJ1-6, with a weak D call TRBD1 (5 bases). V was cut by 4 bases and J by 6 bases, with 7 bases left in between. The CDR3 totals 13 residues. The germline V gene encodes CDR1 SNHLY and CDR2 FYNNEI. Here the CDR3 DNA reads TGTGCCAGCAGTGCGGGGGGTAATTCACCCCTCCACTTT. This encodes CASSAGGNSPLHF. Based on the CDR3 plus reference TRBV2 and TRBJ1-6, the full variable domain is EPEVTQTPSHQVTQMGQEVILRCVPISNHLYFYWYRQILGQKVEFLVSFYNNEISEKSEIFDDQFSVERPDGSNFTLKIRSTKLEDSAMYFCASSAGGNSPLHFGNGTRLTVT.

The chain is built from TRBV28 and TRBJ2-7; 9 bases align to TRBD2. Germline V CDR1 and CDR2: MDHEN, SYDVKM. The CDR3 spans 14 residues. With V trimmed by 5 bases and J by 1 base, 3 bases remained unmatched. The CDR3 is CASSLSGSSYEQYF. CDR3 in DNA: TGTGCCAGCAGTCTTAGCGGGAGTTCCTACGAGCAGTACTTC. Supplemented by reference TRBV28 and TRBJ2-7, the full variable domain reads DVKVTQSSRYLVKRTGEKVFLECVQDMDHENMFWYRQDPGLGLRLIYFSYDVKMKEKGDIPEGYSVSREKKERFSLILESASTNQTSMYLCASSLSGSSYEQYFGPGTRLTVT.

The table lists this clone with a count of one. The CDR3 reads CASRRGVLDTGELFF. The DNA of the CDR3 is TGCGCCAGCAGGCGGGGAGTCCTTGACACCGGGGAGCTGTTTTTT. V and J are TRBV5-1 and TRBJ2-2; perhaps TRBD2 as D (6 bases). In germline, CDR1 is SGHRS, CDR2 YFSETQ. V lost 5 bases and J lost 3, with 14 bases in between. The CDR3 is 15 amino acids.

The gene calls are TRBV28 and TRBJ1-5; 10 positions agree with TRBD1. This CDR3 is built from 15 residues. The germline CDR1 and CDR2 sequences are MDHEN and SYDVKM. J was trimmed by 6 bases and V by 6 bases; bases with no gene match: 8. DNA of the CDR3: TGTGCCAGCAGCCGAACCGGGACAGGGGTTCAGCCCCAGCATTTT. As protein: CASSRTGTGVQPQHF.

The chain joins TRBV30 to TRBJ1-1; D is unclear. CDR3 size: 11 residues. Germline CDR1 reads GTSNPN; CDR2 reads SVGIG (reference sequence). The V end was cut by 2 bases, the J end by 3 bases, with 4 bases between. DNA of the CDR3: TGTGCCTGGAGTTATGACACTGAAGCTTTCTTT. It specifies CAWSYDTEAFF. The whole variable domain, remainder taken from reference TRBV30 and TRBJ1-1, is SQTIHQWPATLVQPVGSPLSLECTVEGTSNPNLYWYRQAAGRGLQLLFYSVGIGQISSEVPQNLSASRPQDRQFILSSKKLLLSDSGFYLCAWSYDTEAFFGQGTRLTVV.

The chain combines TRBV2 with TRBJ2-4; 12 positions agree with TRBD1. This CDR3 region has 15 residues. The junction had 6 bases not matched to a gene; V was cut back by 5 bases and J by 7 bases. Germline values: CDR1 SNHLY, CDR2 FYNNEI. The CDR3 sequence: CASSLGTGGANIQYF. The CDR3 DNA follows: TGTGCCAGCAGTTTGGGGACAGGGGGCGCGAACATTCAGTACTTC.

The rearrangement joins TRBV18 to TRBJ1-1; 9 positions match TRBD1. CDR3 length: 15 amino acids. The J segment lost 1 base and the V segment lost 4 bases, leaving 4 bases of the junction unmatched. Per germline, CDR1 KGHSH and CDR2 LQKENI. The CDR3 coding sequence is TGTGCCAGCTCACACGGGACAGGGAAGAACACTGAAGCTTTCTTT. It yields the protein CASSHGTGKNTEAFF.

This clone was seen only a few times. The J gene is TRBJ2-7, the V gene TRBV7-8; the D gene is possibly TRBD1 (5 bases). CDR3 size: 15 residues. Germline V gene sequence: CDR1 SGHVS, CDR2 FQNEAQ. V gave up 0 bases and J gave up 0 bases, with 9 bases separating them. The CDR3, as DNA: TGTGCCAGCAGCTTAGCGCACAGGATCTCCTACGAGCAGTACTTC. Protein: CASSLAHRISYEQYF.

The CDR3, as DNA: TGTGCCAGCAGCTTAAGGCGGGACAGTGTCACAGATACGCAGTATTTT. Translation: CASSLRRDSVTDTQYF. The chain links TRBV7-2 to TRBJ2-3, with TRBD1 as a possible D gene (7 bases). Per the germline V gene, CDR1 is SGHTA and CDR2 is FQGNSA. V dropped 2 bases and J dropped 2 bases, with 14 bases sitting between them. CDR3 size: 16 residues.

The rearrangement links TRBV7-9 to TRBJ2-3, with 12 bases aligning to TRBD2. The length of the CDR3 is 17 residues. Germline-derived CDR1 and CDR2 are SEHNR and FQNEAQ (reference sequence). V shed 5 bases, J shed 5 bases, and the junction held 11 bases outside the gene matches. The CDR3 bases are TGTGCCAGCAGCATTCGGACTAGCGGGAAGGAAAGAGATACGCAGTATTTT. This encodes CASSIRTSGKERDTQYF.

This clone has a single count. The gene calls are TRBV19 and TRBJ2-3, with TRBD2 as a possible D gene (5 bases). The V end lost 5 bases, the J end lost 3 bases, and 18 bases lay between the germline ends. CDR3 size: 16 residues. Germline V gene data show CDR1 as LNHDA and CDR2 as SQIVND (reference sequence). The CDR3 reads CASSPEGGRGTDTQYF. The CDR3 coding sequence is TGTGCCAGTAGTCCGGAAGGTGGGAGAGGGACAGATACGCAGTATTTT.

Concerning this clone itself: Additional DNA sequences in this sample encode the identical CDR3. The rearrangement links TRBV7-9 to TRBJ2-2; 8 bases are shared with TRBD1. The CDR3 length is 14 residues. The junction had 3 bases not matched to a gene; V was cut back by 5 bases and J by 4 bases. Looked up from germline, CDR1 is SEHNR and CDR2 is FQNEAQ (reference sequence). The DNA of the CDR3 is TGTGCCAGCAGCCCGACAGGGGCCACCGGGGAGCTGTTTTTT. This gives the protein CASSPTGATGELFF.

The V and J genes are TRBV9 and TRBJ1-4; D call uncertain. The V end lost 3 bases, the J end lost 1 base, and 10 bases lay between the germline ends. The CDR3 runs to 15 residues. Germline values: CDR1 SGDLS, CDR2 YYNGEE. The DNA for the CDR3 is TGTGCCAGCAGCGCCTACAGTGGAACTAATGAAAAACTGTTTTTT. This encodes CASSAYSGTNEKLFF.